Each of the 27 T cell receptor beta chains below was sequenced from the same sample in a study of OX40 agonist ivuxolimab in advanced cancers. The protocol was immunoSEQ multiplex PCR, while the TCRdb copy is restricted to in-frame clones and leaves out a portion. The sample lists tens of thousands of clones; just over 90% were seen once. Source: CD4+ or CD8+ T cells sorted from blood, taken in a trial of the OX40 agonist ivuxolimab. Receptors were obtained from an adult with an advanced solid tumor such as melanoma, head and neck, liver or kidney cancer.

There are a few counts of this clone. DNA for the CDR3: TGTGCCAGCAGCTTAGGCGGGGGTAACACCGGGGAGCTGTTTTTT. Translating it yields CASSLGGGNTGELFF. V usage is TRBV11-3 and J usage is TRBJ2-2; 7 nucleotides match TRBD2. This CDR3 region has 15 residues. In germline, CDR1 is SGHNT, CDR2 YENEEA. V gave up 1 base and J gave up 2 bases; unmatched junction bases: 1.

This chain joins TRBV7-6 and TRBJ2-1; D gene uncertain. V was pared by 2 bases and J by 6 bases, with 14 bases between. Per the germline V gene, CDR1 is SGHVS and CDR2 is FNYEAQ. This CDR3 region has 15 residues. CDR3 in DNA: TGTGCCAGCAGCTTAACTCACCAAACCCCCAATGAGCAGTTCTTC. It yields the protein CASSLTHQTPNEQFF. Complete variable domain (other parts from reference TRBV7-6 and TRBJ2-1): GAGVSQSPRYKVTKRGQDVALRCDPISGHVSLYWYRQALGQGPEFLTYFNYEAQQDKSGLPNDRFSAERPEGSISTLTIQRTEQRDSAMYRCASSLTHQTPNEQFFGPGTRLTVL.

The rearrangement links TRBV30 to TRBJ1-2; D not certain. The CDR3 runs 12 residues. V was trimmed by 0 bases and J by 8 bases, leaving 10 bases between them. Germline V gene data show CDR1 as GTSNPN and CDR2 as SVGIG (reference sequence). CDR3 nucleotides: TGTGCCTGGAGTGTACAGTACGTAGGCTACACCTTC. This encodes CAWSVQYVGYTF.

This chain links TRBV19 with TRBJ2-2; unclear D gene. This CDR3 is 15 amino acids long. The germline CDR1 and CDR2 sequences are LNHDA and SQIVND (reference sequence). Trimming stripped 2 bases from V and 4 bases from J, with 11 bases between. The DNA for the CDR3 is TGTGCCAGTAGTATAAAGCCGCAAATCACCGGGGAGCTGTTTTTT. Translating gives CASSIKPQITGELFF.

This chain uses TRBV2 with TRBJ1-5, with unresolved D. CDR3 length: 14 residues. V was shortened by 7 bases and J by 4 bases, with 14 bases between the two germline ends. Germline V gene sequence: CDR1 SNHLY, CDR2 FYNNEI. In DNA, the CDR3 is TGTGCCAGCACCGGGGTCAGCGAGAATCAGCCCCAGCATTTT. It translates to CASTGVSENQPQHF.

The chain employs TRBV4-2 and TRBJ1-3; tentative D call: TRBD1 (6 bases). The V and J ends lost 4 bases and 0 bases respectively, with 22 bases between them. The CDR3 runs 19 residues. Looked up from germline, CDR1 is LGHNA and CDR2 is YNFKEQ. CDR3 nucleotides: TGTGCCAGCAGCCCCCTCGGGACTCCGCAGGGGTACTCTGGAAACACCATATATTTT. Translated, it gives CASSPLGTPQGYSGNTIYF.

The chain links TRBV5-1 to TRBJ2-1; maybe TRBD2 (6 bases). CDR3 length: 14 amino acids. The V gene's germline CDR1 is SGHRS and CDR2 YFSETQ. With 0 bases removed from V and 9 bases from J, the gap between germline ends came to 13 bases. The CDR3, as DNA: TGCGCCAGCAGCTTGGCTAGCGAGGCCGGTGAGCAGTTCTTC. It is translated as CASSLASEAGEQFF.

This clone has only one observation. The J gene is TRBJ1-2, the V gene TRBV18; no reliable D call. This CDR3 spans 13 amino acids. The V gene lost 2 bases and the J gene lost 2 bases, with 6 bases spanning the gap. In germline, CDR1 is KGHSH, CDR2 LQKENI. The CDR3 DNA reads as TGTGCCAGCTCACCAAAGAGAAACTATGGCTACACCTTC. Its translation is CASSPKRNYGYTF.

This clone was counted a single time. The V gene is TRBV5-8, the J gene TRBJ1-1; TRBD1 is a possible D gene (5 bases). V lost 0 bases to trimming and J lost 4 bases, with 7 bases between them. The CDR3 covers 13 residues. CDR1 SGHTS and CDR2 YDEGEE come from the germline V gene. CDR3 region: CASSLGQSTEAFF. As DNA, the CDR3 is TGTGCCAGCAGCTTGGGACAGAGCACTGAAGCTTTCTTT. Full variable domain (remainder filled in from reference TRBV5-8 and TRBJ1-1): EAGVTQSPTHLIKTRGQQATLRCSPISGHTSVYWYQQALGLGLQFLLWYDEGEERNRGNFPPRFSGRQFPNYSSELNVNALELEDSALYLCASSLGQSTEAFFGQGTRLTVV.

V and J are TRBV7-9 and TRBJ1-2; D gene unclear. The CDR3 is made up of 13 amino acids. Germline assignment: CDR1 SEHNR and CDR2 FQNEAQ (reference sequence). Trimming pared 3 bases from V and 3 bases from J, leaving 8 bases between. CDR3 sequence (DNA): TGTGCCAGCAGCTTCGGAGAACACTATGGCTACACCTTC. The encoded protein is CASSFGEHYGYTF. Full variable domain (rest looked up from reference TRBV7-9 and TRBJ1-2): DTGVSQNPRHKITKRGQNVTFRCDPISEHNRLYWYRQTLGQGPEFLTYFQNEAQLEKSRLLSDRFSAERPKGSFSTLEIQRTEQGDSAMYLCASSFGEHYGYTFGSGTRLTVV.

CDR3 amino acids: CASSLRGAQETQYF. The CDR3 region has the DNA TGTGCCAGCAGCTTAAGAGGGGCCCAAGAGACCCAGTACTTC. This chain connects TRBV7-3 to TRBJ2-5, with D perhaps TRBD1 or TRBD2 (5 bases each). With 1 base removed from V and 1 base from J, the gap between germline ends came to 7 bases. Germline CDR1 and CDR2: SGHTA and FQGTGA. The CDR3 is 14 residues long.

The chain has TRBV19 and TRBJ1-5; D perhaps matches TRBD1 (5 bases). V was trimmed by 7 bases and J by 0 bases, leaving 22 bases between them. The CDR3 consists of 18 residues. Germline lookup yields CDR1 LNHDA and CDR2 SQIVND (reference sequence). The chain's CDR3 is CASTQRGNWGYSNQPQHF. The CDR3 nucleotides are TGTGCCAGTACCCAAAGAGGGAATTGGGGGTATAGCAATCAGCCCCAGCATTTT.

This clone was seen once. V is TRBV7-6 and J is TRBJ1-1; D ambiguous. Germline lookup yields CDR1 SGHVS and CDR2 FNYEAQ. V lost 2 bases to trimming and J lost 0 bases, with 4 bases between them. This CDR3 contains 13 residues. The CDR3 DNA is TGTGCCAGCAGCTTAACGGTGAACACTGAAGCTTTCTTT. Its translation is CASSLTVNTEAFF.

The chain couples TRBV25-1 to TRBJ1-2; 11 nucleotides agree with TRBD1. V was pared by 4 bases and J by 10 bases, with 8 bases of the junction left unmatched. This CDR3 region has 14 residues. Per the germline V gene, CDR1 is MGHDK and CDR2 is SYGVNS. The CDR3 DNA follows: TGTGCCAGCAGTGTTACGGGACAGGGGGGAATCTACACCTTC. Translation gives CASSVTGQGGIYTF.

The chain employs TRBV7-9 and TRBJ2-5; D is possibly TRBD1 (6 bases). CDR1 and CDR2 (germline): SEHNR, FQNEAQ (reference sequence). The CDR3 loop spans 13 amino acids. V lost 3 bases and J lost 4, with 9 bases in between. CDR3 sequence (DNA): TGTGCCAGCAGCTTTACAGGGAGAGAGACCCAGTACTTC. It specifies CASSFTGRETQYF. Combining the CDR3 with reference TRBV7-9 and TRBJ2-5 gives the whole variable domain DTGVSQNPRHKITKRGQNVTFRCDPISEHNRLYWYRQTLGQGPEFLTYFQNEAQLEKSRLLSDRFSAERPKGSFSTLEIQRTEQGDSAMYLCASSFTGRETQYFGPGTRLLVL.

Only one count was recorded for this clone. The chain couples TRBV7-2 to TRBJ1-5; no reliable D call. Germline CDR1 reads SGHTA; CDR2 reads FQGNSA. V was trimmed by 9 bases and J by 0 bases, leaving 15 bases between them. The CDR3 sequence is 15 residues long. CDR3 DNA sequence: TGTGCCAGTACGCCCCCAGGCGATAGCAATCAGCCCCAGCATTTT. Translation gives CASTPPGDSNQPQHF.

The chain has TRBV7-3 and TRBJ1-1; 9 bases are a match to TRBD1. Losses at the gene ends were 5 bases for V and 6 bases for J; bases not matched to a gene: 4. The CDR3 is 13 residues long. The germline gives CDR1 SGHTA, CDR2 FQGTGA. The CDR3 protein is CASSVGQGSEAFF. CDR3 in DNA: TGTGCCAGCAGCGTCGGACAGGGGTCTGAAGCTTTCTTT.

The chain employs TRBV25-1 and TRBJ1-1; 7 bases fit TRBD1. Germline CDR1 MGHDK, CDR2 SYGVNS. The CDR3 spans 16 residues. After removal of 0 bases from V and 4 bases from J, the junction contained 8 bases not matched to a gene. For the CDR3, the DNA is TGTGCCAGCAGTGAATATATGGCAGGGGGTAGCACTGAAGCTTTCTTT. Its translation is CASSEYMAGGSTEAFF.

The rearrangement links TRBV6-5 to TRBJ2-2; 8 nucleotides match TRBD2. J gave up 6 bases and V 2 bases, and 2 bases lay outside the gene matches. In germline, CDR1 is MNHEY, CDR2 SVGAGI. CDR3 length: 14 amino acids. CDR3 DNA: TGTGCCAGCAGTTACGGGACTAGTCCCGGGGAGCTGTTTTTT. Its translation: CASSYGTSPGELFF.

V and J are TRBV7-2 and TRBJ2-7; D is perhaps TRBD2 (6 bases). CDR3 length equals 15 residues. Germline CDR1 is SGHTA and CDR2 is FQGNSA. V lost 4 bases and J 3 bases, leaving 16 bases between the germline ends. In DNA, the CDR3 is TGTGCCAGCAGCTCAGAAGATAGGACTATCTACGAGCAGTACTTC. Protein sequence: CASSSEDRTIYEQYF.

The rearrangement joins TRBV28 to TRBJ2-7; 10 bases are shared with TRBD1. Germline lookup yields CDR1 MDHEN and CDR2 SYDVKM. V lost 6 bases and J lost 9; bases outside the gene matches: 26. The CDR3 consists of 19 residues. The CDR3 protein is CASSSGLRDRGRTGAGQYF. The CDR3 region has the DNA TGTGCCAGCAGCTCAGGTCTCCGGGACAGGGGACGGACGGGGGCGGGGCAGTACTTC. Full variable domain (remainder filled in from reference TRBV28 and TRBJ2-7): DVKVTQSSRYLVKRTGEKVFLECVQDMDHENMFWYRQDPGLGLRLIYFSYDVKMKEKGDIPEGYSVSREKKERFSLILESASTNQTSMYLCASSSGLRDRGRTGAGQYFGPGTRLTVT.

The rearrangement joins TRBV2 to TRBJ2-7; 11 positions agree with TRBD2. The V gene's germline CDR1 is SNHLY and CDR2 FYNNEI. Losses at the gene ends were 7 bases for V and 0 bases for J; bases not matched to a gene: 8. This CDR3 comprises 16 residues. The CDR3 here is CASMASGGRRSYEQYF. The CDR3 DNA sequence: TGTGCCAGCATGGCTAGCGGGGGGCGTCGCTCCTACGAGCAGTACTTC.

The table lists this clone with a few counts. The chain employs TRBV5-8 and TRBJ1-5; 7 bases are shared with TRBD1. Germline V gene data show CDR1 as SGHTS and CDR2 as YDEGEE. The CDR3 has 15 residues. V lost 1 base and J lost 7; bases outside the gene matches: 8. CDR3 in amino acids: CASSLSLTGVQPQHF. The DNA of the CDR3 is TGTGCCAGCAGCTTGAGCCTAACAGGGGTCCAGCCCCAGCATTTT. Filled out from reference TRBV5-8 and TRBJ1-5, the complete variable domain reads EAGVTQSPTHLIKTRGQQATLRCSPISGHTSVYWYQQALGLGLQFLLWYDEGEERNRGNFPPRFSGRQFPNYSSELNVNALELEDSALYLCASSLSLTGVQPQHFGDGTRLSIL.

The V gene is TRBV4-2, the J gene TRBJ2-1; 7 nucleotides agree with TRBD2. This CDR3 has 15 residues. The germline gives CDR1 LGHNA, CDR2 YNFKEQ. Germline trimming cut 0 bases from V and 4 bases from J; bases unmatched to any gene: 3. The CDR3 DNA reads TGTGCCAGCAGCCAAGATTGGCGGGGGTACAATGAGCAGTTCTTC. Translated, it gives CASSQDWRGYNEQFF.

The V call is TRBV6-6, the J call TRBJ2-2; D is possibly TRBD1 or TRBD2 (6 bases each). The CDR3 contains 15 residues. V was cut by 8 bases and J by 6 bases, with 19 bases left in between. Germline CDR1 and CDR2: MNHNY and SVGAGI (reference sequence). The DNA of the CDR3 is TGTGCCAGCCGGCGAGGGGGGTTTTCTCCCGGGGAGCTGTTTTTT. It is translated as CASRRGGFSPGELFF.

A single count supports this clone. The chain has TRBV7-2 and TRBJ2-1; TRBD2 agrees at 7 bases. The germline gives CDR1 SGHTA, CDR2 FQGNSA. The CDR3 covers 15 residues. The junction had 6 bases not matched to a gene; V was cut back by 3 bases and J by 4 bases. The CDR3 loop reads CASSFWAGVYNEQFF. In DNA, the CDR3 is TGTGCCAGCAGCTTTTGGGCGGGGGTGTACAATGAGCAGTTCTTC.

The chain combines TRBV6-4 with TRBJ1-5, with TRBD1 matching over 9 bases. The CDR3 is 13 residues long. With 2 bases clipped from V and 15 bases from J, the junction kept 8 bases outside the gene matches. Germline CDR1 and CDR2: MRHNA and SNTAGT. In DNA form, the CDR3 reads TGTGCCAGCAGTGACAGGAGGGGACAGGGAAGGCATTTT. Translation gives CASSDRRGQGRHF.